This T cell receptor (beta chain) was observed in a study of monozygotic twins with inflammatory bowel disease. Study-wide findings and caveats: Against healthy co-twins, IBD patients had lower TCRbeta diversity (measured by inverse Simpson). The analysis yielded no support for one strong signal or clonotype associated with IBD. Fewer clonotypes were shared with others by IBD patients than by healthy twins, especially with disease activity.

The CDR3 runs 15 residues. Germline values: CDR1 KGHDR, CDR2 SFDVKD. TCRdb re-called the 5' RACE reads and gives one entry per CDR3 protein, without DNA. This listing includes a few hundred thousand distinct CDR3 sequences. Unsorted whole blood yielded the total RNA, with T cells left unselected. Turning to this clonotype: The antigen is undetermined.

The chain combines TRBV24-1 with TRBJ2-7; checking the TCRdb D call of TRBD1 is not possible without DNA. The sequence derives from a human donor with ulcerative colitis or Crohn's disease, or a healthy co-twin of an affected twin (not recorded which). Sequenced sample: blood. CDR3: CATSVPGQGVDEQYF.